The sequence of this T cell receptor (beta chain) was determined in a study of monozygotic twins with inflammatory bowel disease. Study observations and caveats: Among T cells, the various subtypes were not distinguishable. Whereas healthy co-twins had higher TCRbeta diversity (inverse Simpson), IBD patients had lower diversity.

There are 13 residues in the CDR3. A remark on this clonotype: As yet, its antigen is unknown.

Blood samples, whole and unsorted for T cells, yielded the isolated total RNA. Each TCR library consumed about 3,700 ng of total RNA. TCRdb processed the 5' RACE reads again and assigns one entry to each CDR3 protein, with no DNA. This sample carries 300,000 to 350,000 distinct CDR3 sequences, with 2% to 2.5% going to the ten biggest clones. This chain uses TRBV23-1 with TRBJ2-7; TCRdb gives TRBD1 as the D gene, but with no DNA this cannot be confirmed. TRBV23-1 carries the ORF label, with uncertain function. The sequence was collected from a human donor with ulcerative colitis or Crohn's disease, or a healthy co-twin of an affected twin (not recorded which). The specimen sequenced was blood. The CDR3 protein is CASSQLRGYEQYF.